The 16 T cell receptor beta chains in this list originate from one sample, sequenced in a study of OX40 agonist ivuxolimab in advanced cancers. The method was immunoSEQ multiplex PCR; TCRdb's version includes in-frame clones alone and lacks a portion of them. The sample shows 82,000 or so clones, about 85% of them seen only once. The input for sequencing was CD4+ or CD8+ T cells sorted from blood, taken in a trial of the OX40 agonist ivuxolimab. The receptors derive from an adult with an advanced solid tumor such as melanoma, head and neck, liver or kidney cancer.

The rearrangement joins TRBV27 to TRBJ2-6; D remains unclear. V was shortened by 0 bases and J by 2 bases, with 8 bases between the two germline ends. The CDR3 spans 16 residues. CDR1 and CDR2 (germline): MNHEY, SMNVEV (reference sequence). CDR3 residues: CASSLSTRTGANVLTF. For the CDR3, the DNA is TGTGCCAGCAGTTTATCGACGCGGACTGGGGCCAACGTCCTGACTTTC.

The CDR3 DNA reads TGTGCCAGCAGGACGTACGGCTTCTCCTACGAGCAGTACTTC. Its translation: CASRTYGFSYEQYF. The chain combines TRBV6-1 with TRBJ2-7; D remains unclear. The V end lost 6 bases, the J end lost 0 bases, and 12 bases lay between the germline ends. Germline loops: CDR1 MNHNS, CDR2 SASEGT. The length of the CDR3 is 14 residues.

This chain links TRBV5-6 with TRBJ2-1; the D is unclear. Per the germline V gene, CDR1 is SGHDT and CDR2 is YYEEEE. With 4 bases removed from V and 0 bases from J, the gap between germline ends came to 14 bases. The CDR3 totals 16 residues. The CDR3 nucleotides are TGTGCCAGCAGCGTCTATTTATTAGGCTCCTACAATGAGCAGTTCTTC. This sequence encodes CASSVYLLGSYNEQFF.

This rearrangement joins TRBV5-1 to TRBJ1-1; D uncertain. CDR1 and CDR2 from the germline V gene are SGHRS and YFSETQ. The CDR3 is made up of 15 amino acids. Deletions cut 0 bases from V and 2 bases from J, with 11 bases between. CDR3 in amino acids: CASSLVGRRNTEAFF. The CDR3 region has the DNA TGCGCCAGCAGCTTGGTAGGGCGGAGAAACACTGAAGCTTTCTTT.

V gene TRBV7-9 combines with J gene TRBJ1-1, with D perhaps matching TRBD1 (6 bases). This CDR3 contains 15 residues. V dropped 1 base and J dropped 5 bases, with 14 bases sitting between them. Germline V gene data show CDR1 as SEHNR and CDR2 as FQNEAQ (reference sequence). For the CDR3, the DNA is TGTGCCAGCAGCTTAGAAGCAGGGGCTGGTACTGAAGCTTTCTTT. This encodes CASSLEAGAGTEAFF. The whole variable domain, remainder taken from reference TRBV7-9 and TRBJ1-1, is DTGVSQNPRHKITKRGQNVTFRCDPISEHNRLYWYRQTLGQGPEFLTYFQNEAQLEKSRLLSDRFSAERPKGSFSTLEIQRTEQGDSAMYLCASSLEAGAGTEAFFGQGTRLTVV.

The rearrangement joins TRBV6-5 to TRBJ1-2; D possibly corresponds to TRBD1 (6 bases). The length of the CDR3 is 16 residues. The germline V and J ends were trimmed by 2 bases and 4 bases, with 17 bases remaining between them. The V gene's germline CDR1 is MNHEY and CDR2 SVGAGI. The CDR3 loop reads CASSYNHRGAGYGYTF. DNA for the CDR3: TGTGCCAGCAGTTACAATCATCGGGGGGCCGGCTATGGCTACACCTTC.

The chain recombines TRBV9 with TRBJ1-3; D gene ambiguous. Germline-derived CDR1 and CDR2 are SGDLS and YYNGEE. Trimming stripped 0 bases from V and 4 bases from J, with 14 bases between. The CDR3 is 16 amino acids. The CDR3 spells CASSVAPAGRGNTIYF. DNA of the CDR3: TGTGCCAGCAGCGTAGCTCCCGCAGGTCGGGGAAACACCATATATTTT.

The genes are TRBV16 and TRBJ1-2, with TRBD1 matching over 8 bases. The length of the CDR3 is 16 residues. From germline, CDR1 is KGHSY and CDR2 FQNENV. The V segment lost 2 bases and the J segment 3 bases; nucleotides outside the gene matches: 8. The DNA of the CDR3 is TGTGCCAGCAGCCAACGCCCGGACAGGGACTACTATGGCTACACCTTC. Protein sequence: CASSQRPDRDYYGYTF.

The chain is built from TRBV28 and TRBJ1-6; 10 nucleotides align to TRBD1. Trimming removed 10 bases from V and 1 base from J; junction bases left unmatched: 10. CDR1 MDHEN and CDR2 SYDVKM come from the germline V gene. The CDR3 is made up of 17 amino acids. DNA for the CDR3: TGTGCCACCACCGGGACAGGGGTTGAGTCCTATAATTCACCCCTCCACTTT. Translated, it gives CATTGTGVESYNSPLHF.

The chain uses TRBV28 and TRBJ1-1; D not certain. Between the trimmed V and J ends, which lost 5 bases and 7 bases, there was a span of 20 bases. This CDR3 has 15 amino acids. Germline V lookup: CDR1 MDHEN, CDR2 SYDVKM. CDR3 residues: CASSLPGRVGNEAFF. The CDR3 coding sequence is TGTGCCAGCAGTCTCCCGGGGAGGGTGGGGAATGAAGCTTTCTTT.

V gene TRBV6-5 combines with J gene TRBJ2-1, with D possibly being TRBD2 (6 bases). Per germline, CDR1 MNHEY and CDR2 SVGAGI. The CDR3 length is 14 residues. Deletions cut 2 bases from V and 6 bases from J, with 11 bases between. The CDR3 DNA reads TGTGCCAGCAGTTACGGGACTTCAGCCAATGAGCAGTTCTTC. It specifies CASSYGTSANEQFF.

This chain links TRBV19 with TRBJ2-2; possible D gene TRBD2, 5 bases. CDR3 length equals 13 residues. Trimming pared 1 base from V and 6 bases from J, leaving 6 bases between. The germline V gene encodes CDR1 LNHDA and CDR2 SQIVND (reference sequence). The DNA for the CDR3 is TGTGCCAGTAGTATAGGGCGGGCCGGGGAGCTGTTTTTT. Translating it yields CASSIGRAGELFF.

This clone showed up just once. The chain is built from TRBV9 and TRBJ1-1; 9 bases map to TRBD1. The CDR3 is 15 amino acids. J gave up 1 base and V 4 bases, and 5 bases lay outside the gene matches. Germline V lookup: CDR1 SGDLS, CDR2 YYNGEE. The CDR3 nucleotides are TGTGCCAGCAGCACAGGGGGCGCTGGGAACACTGAAGCTTTCTTT. Residues: CASSTGGAGNTEAFF.

J is TRBJ2-2 and V is TRBV14; D is unresolved. Germline assignment: CDR1 SGHDN and CDR2 FVKESK. With 4 bases removed from V and 4 bases from J, the gap between germline ends came to 16 bases. The CDR3 covers 16 residues. The CDR3, as DNA: TGTGCCAGCAGCCCCCAATCACCGCGAGGCACCGGGGAGCTGTTTTTT. Encoded protein: CASSPQSPRGTGELFF.

The DNA for the CDR3 is TGTGCCAGCAGTTTATGGAGGGAGCTGTTTTTT. Protein sequence: CASSLWRELFF. The V gene is TRBV28, the J gene TRBJ2-2; D gene ambiguous. The CDR3 spans 11 residues. The ends were cut back, 0 bases at V and 9 bases at J, with 2 bases in the middle. Germline loops: CDR1 MDHEN, CDR2 SYDVKM. Filled out from reference TRBV28 and TRBJ2-2, the complete variable domain reads DVKVTQSSRYLVKRTGEKVFLECVQDMDHENMFWYRQDPGLGLRLIYFSYDVKMKEKGDIPEGYSVSREKKERFSLILESASTNQTSMYLCASSLWRELFFGEGSRLTVL.

The V call is TRBV10-3, the J call TRBJ2-1, with 11 bases lining up with TRBD1. Trimming took 0 bases from V and 8 from J; bases not matched to a gene: 3. The CDR3 consists of 15 residues. CDR1 and CDR2 from the germline V gene are ENHRY and SYGVKD. This CDR3 is CAISESGQGVYEQFF. The CDR3 nucleotides are TGTGCCATCAGTGAGTCGGGACAGGGGGTCTATGAGCAGTTCTTC.